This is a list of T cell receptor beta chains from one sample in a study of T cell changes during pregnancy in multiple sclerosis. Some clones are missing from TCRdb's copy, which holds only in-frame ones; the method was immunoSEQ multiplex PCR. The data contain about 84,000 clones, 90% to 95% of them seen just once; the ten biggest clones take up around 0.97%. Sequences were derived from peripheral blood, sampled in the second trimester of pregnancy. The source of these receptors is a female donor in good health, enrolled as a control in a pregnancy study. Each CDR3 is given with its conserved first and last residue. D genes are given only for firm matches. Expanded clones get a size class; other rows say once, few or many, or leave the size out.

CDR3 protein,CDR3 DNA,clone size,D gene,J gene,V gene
CASSDDRGKVYEQYF,TGTGCCAGCTCAGACGACAGGGGGAAAGTCTACGAGCAGTACTTC,.,TRBD1,TRBJ2-7,TRBV18
CASSVEQETYEQYF,TGTGCCAGCAGTGTTGAACAGGAAACCTACGAGCAGTACTTC,.,.,TRBJ2-7,TRBV2
CASSLEGGSGTEAFF,TGTGCCAGCAGCTTAGAGGGGGGTTCGGGCACTGAAGCTTTCTTT,.,.,TRBJ1-1,TRBV11-2
CASSQDERENYEQYF,TGCGCCAGCAGCCAAGACGAGAGGGAGAATTACGAGCAGTACTTC,.,.,TRBJ2-7,TRBV4-1
CASQRVAGTETEAFF,TGCGCCAGCCAGAGGGTTGCCGGGACAGAAACTGAAGCTTTCTTT,.,TRBD1,TRBJ1-1,TRBV5-1
CASSQGLYVNQPQHF,TGCGCCAGCAGCCAAGGTTTATATGTGAATCAGCCCCAGCATTTT,.,.,TRBJ1-5,TRBV4-1
CASSFDSGRTEQYF,TGCGCCAGCAGCTTCGATAGCGGGAGGACCGAGCAGTACTTC,.,TRBD2,TRBJ2-7,TRBV5-1
CASSIGQGGELFF,TGTGCCAGTAGTATCGGACAGGGCGGGGAGCTGTTTTTT,.,TRBD1,TRBJ2-2,TRBV19
CASRGDRTFATNEKLFF,TGTGCCAGCAGGGGTGACAGGACCTTTGCAACTAATGAAAAACTGTTTTTT,.,.,TRBJ1-4,TRBV28
CASSYGRSSYNEQFF,TGTGCCAGCAGTTACGGTCGTAGCTCCTACAATGAGCAGTTCTTC,.,.,TRBJ2-1,TRBV6-6
CASSLAPQGTLSEAFF,TGCGCCAGCAGCTTGGCCCCGCAGGGGACCCTGTCTGAAGCTTTCTTT,.,.,TRBJ1-1,TRBV5-1
CASSLEGQPAGELFF,TGTGCCAGCTCCCTCGAGGGACAGCCTGCGGGGGAGCTGTTTTTT,.,TRBD1,TRBJ2-2,TRBV2
CASSPLGEGHGYTF,TGTGCCAGCTCACCACTAGGGGAAGGTCATGGCTACACCTTC,.,.,TRBJ1-2,TRBV18
CASSSRSGNVYEQYF,TGTGCCAGCAGCTCCCGCAGCGGGAACGTCTACGAGCAGTACTTC,.,TRBD2,TRBJ2-7,TRBV5-4
CASTGSEKSYEQYF,TGTGCCAGCACCGGGTCGGAAAAGTCCTACGAGCAGTACTTC,.,.,TRBJ2-7,TRBV7-9
CASSYSYEGGANEQFF,TGTGCCAGCAGTTACTCCTATGAGGGAGGGGCCAATGAGCAGTTCTTC,.,TRBD2,TRBJ2-1,TRBV6-5
CASREQGMNTEAFF,TGTGCCAGCAGGGAACAGGGAATGAACACTGAAGCTTTCTTT,.,.,TRBJ1-1,TRBV2
CASRITGTYGYTF,TGTGCCAGCAGGATTACAGGAACCTATGGCTACACCTTC,.,.,TRBJ1-2,TRBV27
CASSIGLGEYTEAFF,TGTGCCAGTAGTATAGGTCTGGGAGAGTACACTGAAGCTTTCTTT,.,.,TRBJ1-1,TRBV19
CASSYVNLGTDTQYF,TGTGCCAGCAGTTACGTCAATCTAGGCACAGATACGCAGTATTTT,.,.,TRBJ2-3,TRBV6-5
CASSKRGSAANEQFF,TGTGCCAGCAGCAAACGGGGGAGTGCGGCAAATGAGCAGTTCTTC,.,.,TRBJ2-1,TRBV7-9
CASSLETSGYEQYF,TGTGCCAGCAGCTTAGAGACTAGCGGCTACGAGCAGTACTTC,once,TRBD2,TRBJ2-7,TRBV11-1
CASSLDGTRYSGANVLTF,TGCGCCAGCAGCTTGGACGGGACACGATACTCTGGGGCCAACGTCCTGACTTTC,.,.,TRBJ2-6,TRBV5-1
CASSFRGQGGEQFF,TGCGCCAGCAGCTTTCGCGGCCAGGGGGGTGAGCAGTTCTTC,once,.,TRBJ2-1,TRBV5-1
CASSLETGGGYTF,TGTGCCAGCAGCTTAGAGACAGGAGGAGGCTACACCTTC,.,.,TRBJ1-2,TRBV7-2
CASSSRETQYF,TGTGCCAGCAGCTCCAGGGAGACCCAGTACTTC,.,.,TRBJ2-5,TRBV7-9
CASSFSRGPQETQYF,TGTGCCAGCAGTTTCTCTCGAGGGCCCCAAGAGACCCAGTACTTC,.,.,TRBJ2-5,TRBV27
CASSQDLAGAGELFF,TGCGCCAGCAGCCAAGATTTAGCGGGAGCCGGGGAGCTGTTTTTT,few,TRBD2,TRBJ2-2,TRBV4-1
CASSEDLGRVIGNTIYF,TGTGCCAGCAGTGAAGACCTGGGCAGGGTAATCGGAAACACCATATATTTT,.,.,TRBJ1-3,TRBV6-1